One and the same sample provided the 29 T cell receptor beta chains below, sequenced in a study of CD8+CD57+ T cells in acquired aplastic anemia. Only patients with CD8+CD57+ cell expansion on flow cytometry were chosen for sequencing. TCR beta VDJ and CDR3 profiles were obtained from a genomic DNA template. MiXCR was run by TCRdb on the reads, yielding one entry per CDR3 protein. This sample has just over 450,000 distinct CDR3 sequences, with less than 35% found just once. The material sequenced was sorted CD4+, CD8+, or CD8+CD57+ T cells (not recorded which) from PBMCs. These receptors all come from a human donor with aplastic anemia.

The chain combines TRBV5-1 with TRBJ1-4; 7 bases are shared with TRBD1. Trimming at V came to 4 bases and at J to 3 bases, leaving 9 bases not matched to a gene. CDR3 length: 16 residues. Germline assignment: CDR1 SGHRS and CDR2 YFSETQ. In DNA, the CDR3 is TGCGCCAGCAGCACCAAGACCGGGACAGCTAATGAAAAACTGTTTTTT. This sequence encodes CASSTKTGTANEKLFF.

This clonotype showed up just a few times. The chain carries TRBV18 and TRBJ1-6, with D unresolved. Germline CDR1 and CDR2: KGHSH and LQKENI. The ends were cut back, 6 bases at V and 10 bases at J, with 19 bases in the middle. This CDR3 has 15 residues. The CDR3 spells CASSPDGARFSPLHF. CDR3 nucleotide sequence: TGTGCCAGCTCGCCGGACGGTGCCAGATTCTCACCCCTCCACTTT.

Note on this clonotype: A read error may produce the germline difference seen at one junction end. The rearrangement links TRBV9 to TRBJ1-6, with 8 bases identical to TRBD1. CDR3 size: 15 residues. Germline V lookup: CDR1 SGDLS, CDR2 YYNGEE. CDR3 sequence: CASSETGEDNSPLHF. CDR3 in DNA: TGCGCCAGCAGCGAGACAGGGGAGGATAATTCACCCCTCCACTTT.

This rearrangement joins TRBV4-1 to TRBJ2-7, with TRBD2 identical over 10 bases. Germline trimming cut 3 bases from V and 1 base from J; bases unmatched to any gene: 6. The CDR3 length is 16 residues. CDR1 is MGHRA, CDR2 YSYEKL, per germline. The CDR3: CASSHHQTSGSYEQYF. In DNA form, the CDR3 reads TGCGCCAGCAGCCATCACCAGACTAGCGGGTCCTACGAGCAGTACTTC.

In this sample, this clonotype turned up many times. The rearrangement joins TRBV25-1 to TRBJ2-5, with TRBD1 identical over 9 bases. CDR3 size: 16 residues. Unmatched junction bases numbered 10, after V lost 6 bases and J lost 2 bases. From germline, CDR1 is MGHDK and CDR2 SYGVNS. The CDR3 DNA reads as TGTGCCAGCAGCCCCGCGGGACAGGGAAGGCAAGAGACCCAGTACTTC. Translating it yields CASSPAGQGRQETQYF.

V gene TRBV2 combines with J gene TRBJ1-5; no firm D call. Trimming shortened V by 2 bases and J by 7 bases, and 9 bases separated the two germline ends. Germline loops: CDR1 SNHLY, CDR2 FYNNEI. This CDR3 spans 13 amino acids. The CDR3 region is CASSELFWQPQHF. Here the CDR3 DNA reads TGTGCCAGCAGTGAACTGTTTTGGCAGCCCCAGCATTTT. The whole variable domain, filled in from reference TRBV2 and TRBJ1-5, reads EPEVTQTPSHQVTQMGQEVILRCVPISNHLYFYWYRQILGQKVEFLVSFYNNEISEKSEIFDDQFSVERPDGSNFTLKIRSTKLEDSAMYFCASSELFWQPQHFGDGTRLSIL.

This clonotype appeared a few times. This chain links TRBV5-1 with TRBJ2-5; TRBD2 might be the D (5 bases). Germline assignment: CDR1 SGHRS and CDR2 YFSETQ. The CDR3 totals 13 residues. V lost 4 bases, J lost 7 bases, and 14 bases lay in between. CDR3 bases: TGCGCCAGCAGCCCAACGGGTGAGGGGACCCAGTACTTC. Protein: CASSPTGEGTQYF.

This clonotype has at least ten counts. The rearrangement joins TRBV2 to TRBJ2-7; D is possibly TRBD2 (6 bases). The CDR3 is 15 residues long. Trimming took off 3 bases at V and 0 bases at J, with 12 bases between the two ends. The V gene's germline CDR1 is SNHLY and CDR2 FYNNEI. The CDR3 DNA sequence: TGTGCCAGCAGTGAGTCTCGCGGGACCTCCTACGAGCAGTACTTC. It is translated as CASSESRGTSYEQYF.

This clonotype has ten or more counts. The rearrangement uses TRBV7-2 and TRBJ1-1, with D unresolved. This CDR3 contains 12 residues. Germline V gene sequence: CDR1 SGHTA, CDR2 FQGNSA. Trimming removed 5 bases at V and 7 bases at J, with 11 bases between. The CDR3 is CASSMDLHEAFF. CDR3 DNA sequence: TGTGCCAGCAGCATGGACCTACATGAAGCTTTCTTT.

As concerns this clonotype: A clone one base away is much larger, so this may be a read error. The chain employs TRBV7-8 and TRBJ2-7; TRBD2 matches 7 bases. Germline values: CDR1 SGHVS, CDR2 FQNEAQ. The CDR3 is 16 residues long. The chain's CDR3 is CASSLRRLANRDEQHF. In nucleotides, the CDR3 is TGTGCCAGCAGCCTCCGTCGACTAGCTAATCGGGACGAGCAGCACTTC.

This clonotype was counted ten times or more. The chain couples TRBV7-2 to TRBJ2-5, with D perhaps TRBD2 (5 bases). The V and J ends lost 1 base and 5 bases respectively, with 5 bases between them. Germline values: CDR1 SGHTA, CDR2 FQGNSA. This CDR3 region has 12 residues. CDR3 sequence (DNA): TGTGCCAGCAGCTTAGGGAGGGAGACCCAGTACTTC. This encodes CASSLGRETQYF.

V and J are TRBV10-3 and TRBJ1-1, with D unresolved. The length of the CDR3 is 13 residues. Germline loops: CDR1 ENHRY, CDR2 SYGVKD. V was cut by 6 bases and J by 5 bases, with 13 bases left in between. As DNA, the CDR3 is TGTGCCATCAGCCCACGGGATGGGACTGAAGCTTTCTTT. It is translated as CAISPRDGTEAFF.

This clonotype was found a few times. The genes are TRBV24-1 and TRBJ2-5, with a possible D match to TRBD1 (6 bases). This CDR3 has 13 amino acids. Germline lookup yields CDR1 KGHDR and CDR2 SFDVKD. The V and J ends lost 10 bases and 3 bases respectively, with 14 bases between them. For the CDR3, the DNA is TGTGCCACACAGGACAGAGGCAAAGAGACCCAGTACTTC. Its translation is CATQDRGKETQYF.

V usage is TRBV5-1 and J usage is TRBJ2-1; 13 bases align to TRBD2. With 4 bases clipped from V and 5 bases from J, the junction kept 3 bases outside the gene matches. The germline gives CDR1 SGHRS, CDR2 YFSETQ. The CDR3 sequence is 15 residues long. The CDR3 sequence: CASSIGLAGDNEQFF. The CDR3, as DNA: TGCGCCAGCAGCATCGGACTAGCGGGAGACAATGAGCAGTTCTTC.

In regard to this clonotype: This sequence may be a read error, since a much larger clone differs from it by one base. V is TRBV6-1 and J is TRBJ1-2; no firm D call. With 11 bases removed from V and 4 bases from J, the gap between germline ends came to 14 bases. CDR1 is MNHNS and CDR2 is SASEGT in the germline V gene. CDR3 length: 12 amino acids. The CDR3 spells CAAKKGGYGYTF. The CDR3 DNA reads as TGTGCCGCCAAGAAGGGAGGCTATGGCTACACCTTC.

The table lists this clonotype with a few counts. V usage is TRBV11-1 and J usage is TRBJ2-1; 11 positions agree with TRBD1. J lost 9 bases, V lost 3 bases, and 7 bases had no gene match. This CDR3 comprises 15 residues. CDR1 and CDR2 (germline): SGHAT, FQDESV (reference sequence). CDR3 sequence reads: CASSLGDRGSSEQFF. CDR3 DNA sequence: TGTGCCAGCAGCTTGGGGGACAGGGGGAGTAGTGAGCAGTTCTTC. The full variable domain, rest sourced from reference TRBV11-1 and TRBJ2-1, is EAEVAQSPRYKITEKSQAVAFWCDPISGHATLYWYRQILGQGPELLVQFQDESVVDDSQLPKDRFSAERLKGVDSTLKIQPAELGDSAMYLCASSLGDRGSSEQFFGPGTRLTVL.

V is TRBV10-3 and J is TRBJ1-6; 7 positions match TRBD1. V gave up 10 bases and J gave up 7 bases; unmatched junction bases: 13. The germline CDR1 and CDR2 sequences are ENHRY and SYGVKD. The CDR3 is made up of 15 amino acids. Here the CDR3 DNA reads TGTGCCACCAACCACGAGACAGGGCGAAATTCACCCCTCCACTTT. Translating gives CATNHETGRNSPLHF.

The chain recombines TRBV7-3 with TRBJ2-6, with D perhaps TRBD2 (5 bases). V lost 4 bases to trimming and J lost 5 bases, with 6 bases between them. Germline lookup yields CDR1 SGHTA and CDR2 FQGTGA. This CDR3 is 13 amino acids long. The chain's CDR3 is CASSSGRANVLTF. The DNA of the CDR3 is TGTGCCAGCAGCTCCGGGAGGGCCAACGTCCTGACTTTC.

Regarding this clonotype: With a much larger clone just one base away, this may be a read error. The CDR3 sequence is CSAWDGGYNSPLHF. CDR3 nucleotide sequence: TGCAGTGCGTGGGACGGGGGGTATAATTCACCCCTCCACTTT. J is TRBJ1-6 and V is TRBV20-1; TRBD1 is a possible D gene (5 bases). The CDR3 loop spans 14 amino acids. V was clipped by 6 bases and J by 4 bases, with 13 bases between them. Germline V gene sequence: CDR1 DFQATT, CDR2 SNEGSKA (reference sequence).

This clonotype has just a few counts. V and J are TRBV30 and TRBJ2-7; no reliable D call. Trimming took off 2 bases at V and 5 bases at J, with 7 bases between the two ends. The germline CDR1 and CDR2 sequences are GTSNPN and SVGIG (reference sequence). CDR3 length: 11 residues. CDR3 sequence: CAWSRQNEQYF. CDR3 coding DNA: TGTGCCTGGAGTCGGCAGAACGAGCAGTACTTC.

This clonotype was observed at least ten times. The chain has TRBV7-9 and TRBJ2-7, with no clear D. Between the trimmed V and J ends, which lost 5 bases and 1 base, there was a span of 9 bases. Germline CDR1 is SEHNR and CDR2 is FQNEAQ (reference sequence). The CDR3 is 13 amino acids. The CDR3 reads CASSLQESYEQYF. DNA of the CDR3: TGTGCCAGCAGCCTCCAGGAGTCCTACGAGCAGTACTTC.

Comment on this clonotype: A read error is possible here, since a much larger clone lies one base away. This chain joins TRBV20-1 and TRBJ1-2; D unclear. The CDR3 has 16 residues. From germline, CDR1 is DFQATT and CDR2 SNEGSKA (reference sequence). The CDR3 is CSASSSGSSTNYGNTF. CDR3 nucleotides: TGCAGTGCTAGCTCATCGGGGTCCAGTACTAACTATGGCAACACCTTC.

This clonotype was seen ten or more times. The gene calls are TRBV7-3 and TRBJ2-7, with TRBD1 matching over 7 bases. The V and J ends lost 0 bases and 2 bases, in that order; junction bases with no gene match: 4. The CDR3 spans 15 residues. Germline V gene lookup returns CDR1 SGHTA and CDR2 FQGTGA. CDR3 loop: CASSLTAQGAYEQYF. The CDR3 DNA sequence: TGTGCCAGCAGCTTAACAGCGCAGGGGGCCTACGAGCAGTACTTC. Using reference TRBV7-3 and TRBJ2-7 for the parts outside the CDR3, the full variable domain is GAGVSQTPSNKVTEKGKYVELRCDPISGHTALYWYRQSLGQGPEFLIYFQGTGAADDSGLPNDRFFAVRPEGSVSTLKIQRTERGDSAVYLCASSLTAQGAYEQYFGPGTRLTVT.

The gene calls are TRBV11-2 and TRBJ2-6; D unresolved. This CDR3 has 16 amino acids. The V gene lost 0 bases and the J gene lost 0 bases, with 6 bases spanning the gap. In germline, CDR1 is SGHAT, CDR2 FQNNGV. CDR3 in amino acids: CASSLERISGANVLTF. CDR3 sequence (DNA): TGTGCCAGCAGCTTAGAACGGATCTCTGGGGCCAACGTCCTGACTTTC.

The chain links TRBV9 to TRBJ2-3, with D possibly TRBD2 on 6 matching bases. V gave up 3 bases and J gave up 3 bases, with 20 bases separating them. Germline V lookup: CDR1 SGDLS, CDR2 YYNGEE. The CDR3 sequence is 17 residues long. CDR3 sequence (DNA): TGTGCCAGCAGCGCCTTCACCGGGACTCAGCCGACAGATACGCAGTATTTT. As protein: CASSAFTGTQPTDTQYF.

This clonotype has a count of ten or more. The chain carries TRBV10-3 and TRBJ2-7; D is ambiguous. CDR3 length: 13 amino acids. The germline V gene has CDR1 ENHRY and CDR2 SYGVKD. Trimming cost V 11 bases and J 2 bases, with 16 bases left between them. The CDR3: CALSEKRTYEQYF. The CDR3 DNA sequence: TGTGCCCTCTCTGAGAAACGTACCTACGAGCAGTACTTC.

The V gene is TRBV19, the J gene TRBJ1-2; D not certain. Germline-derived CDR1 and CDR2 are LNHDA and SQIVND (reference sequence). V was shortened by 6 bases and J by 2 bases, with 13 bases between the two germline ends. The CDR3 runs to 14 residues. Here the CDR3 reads CASRSREINYGYTF. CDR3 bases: TGTGCCAGTAGATCAAGGGAGATCAACTATGGCTACACCTTC.

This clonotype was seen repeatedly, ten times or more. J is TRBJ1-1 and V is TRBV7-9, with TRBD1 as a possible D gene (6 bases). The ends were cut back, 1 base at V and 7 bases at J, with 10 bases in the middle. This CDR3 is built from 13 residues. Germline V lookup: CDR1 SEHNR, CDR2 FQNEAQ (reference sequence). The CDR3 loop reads CASSLEGGDEAFF. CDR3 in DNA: TGTGCCAGCAGCTTAGAGGGGGGAGATGAAGCTTTCTTT.

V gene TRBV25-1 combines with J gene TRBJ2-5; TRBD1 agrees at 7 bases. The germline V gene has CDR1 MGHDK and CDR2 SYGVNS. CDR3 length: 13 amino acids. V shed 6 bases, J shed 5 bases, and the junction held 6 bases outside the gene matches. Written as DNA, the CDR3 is TGTGCCAGCAGATCGACAGGGACCGAGACCCAGTACTTC. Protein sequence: CASRSTGTETQYF.